This entry lists 32 T cell receptor beta chains sequenced from one sample in a study of cytomegalovirus exposure and HLA in healthy donors. The primer mix had 60 Vbeta and 13 Jbeta primers. Method: immunoSEQ multiplex PCR; TCRdb's copy keeps in-frame clones and lacks some. The sample yields approximately 120,000 clones, roughly 80% seen once. The sample was PBMCs. The receptor source for this set is a female donor in good health and CMV-seronegative.

This chain links TRBV4-1 with TRBJ1-2, with D perhaps matching TRBD1 (5 bases). V lost 2 bases and J lost 3, with 13 bases in between. The CDR3 consists of 15 residues. The germline V gene encodes CDR1 MGHRA and CDR2 YSYEKL. This CDR3 reads CASSQPGTGDYGYTF. The DNA for the CDR3 is TGCGCCAGCAGCCAACCGGGGACGGGAGACTATGGCTACACCTTC.

The chain links TRBV4-2 to TRBJ2-1, with 7 bases that match TRBD2. In germline, CDR1 is LGHNA, CDR2 YNFKEQ. The ends lost 0 bases at V and 5 bases at J; junction bases unmatched: 10. The CDR3 is made up of 17 amino acids. This chain's CDR3 is CASSQEALGGSHNEQFF. In DNA, the CDR3 is TGTGCCAGCAGCCAAGAGGCCCTAGGCGGGAGCCACAATGAGCAGTTCTTC.

This clone occurred a few times. V gene TRBV5-1 combines with J gene TRBJ2-2; 8 nucleotides match TRBD2. This CDR3 region has 14 residues. J was trimmed by 5 bases and V by 2 bases; bases with no gene match: 2. Germline V CDR1 and CDR2: SGHRS, YFSETQ. The CDR3 is CASSFTGGTGELFF. The CDR3, as DNA: TGCGCCAGCAGCTTTACGGGGGGGACCGGGGAGCTGTTTTTT.

This chain links TRBV19 with TRBJ1-3; maybe TRBD1 (5 bases). Germline lookup yields CDR1 LNHDA and CDR2 SQIVND (reference sequence). Trimming removed 6 bases from V and 0 bases from J, with 18 bases in between. CDR3 length: 17 amino acids. CDR3 DNA: TGTGCCAGTAGCCCAGGGTGGGGCTCGAGCTCTGGAAACACCATATATTTT. Protein: CASSPGWGSSSGNTIYF.

The chain uses TRBV30 and TRBJ1-4, with TRBD1 matching over 10 bases. The junction had 4 bases not matched to a gene; V was cut back by 3 bases and J by 0 bases. Germline V gene lookup returns CDR1 GTSNPN and CDR2 SVGIG (reference sequence). This CDR3 contains 16 residues. The CDR3 loop reads CAWSPGQGTTNEKLFF. CDR3 in DNA: TGTGCCTGGAGCCCGGGACAGGGGACAACTAATGAAAAACTGTTTTTT.

Here the CDR3 DNA reads TGTGCCACCAGCAGAGGAGTACCCCTACCCACAGATACGCAGTATTTT. Its protein product is CATSRGVPLPTDTQYF. The V and J genes are TRBV15 and TRBJ2-3; D remains unclear. Looked up from germline, CDR1 is LNHNV and CDR2 is YYDKDF (reference sequence). CDR3 length: 16 amino acids. Trimming removed 1 base from V and 2 bases from J, with 13 bases in between.

V gene TRBV10-2 combines with J gene TRBJ2-3, with 10 bases fitting TRBD2. CDR3 length: 14 amino acids. Germline lookup yields CDR1 WSHSY and CDR2 SAAADI. The junction had 2 bases not matched to a gene; V was cut back by 4 bases and J by 4 bases. Here the CDR3 DNA reads TGCGCCAGCAGTGGAAGCGGGAGGGCAGATACGCAGTATTTT. This codes for CASSGSGRADTQYF.

This clone was seen only a few times. J is TRBJ2-1 and V is TRBV19; a weak D match, TRBD2 (6 bases). Trimming pared 3 bases from V and 2 bases from J, leaving 11 bases between. Germline CDR1 is LNHDA and CDR2 is SQIVND (reference sequence). The CDR3 has 15 amino acids. CDR3 coding DNA: TGTGCCAGTAGTATTTCGGGGGACCCCTACAATGAGCAGTTCTTC. It translates to CASSISGDPYNEQFF.

The gene calls are TRBV7-2 and TRBJ1-1, with D unresolved. V gave up 0 bases and J gave up 6 bases, with 11 bases separating them. The CDR3 has 14 amino acids. Per the germline V gene, CDR1 is SGHTA and CDR2 is FQGNSA. CDR3 sequence: CASSLAMVEPEAFF. The CDR3 region has the DNA TGTGCCAGCAGCTTAGCGATGGTGGAGCCTGAAGCTTTCTTT.

The gene calls are TRBV21-1 and TRBJ2-7; the D segment call TRBD1 is taken from the table without a DNA check. TRBV21-1 is a recognized pseudogene. The CDR3 is 17 residues long. The CDR3: CASSKGSRDRRVYEQYF. The CDR3 DNA sequence: TGTGCCAGCAGCAAAGGGAGCCGGGACAGGAGGGTCTACGAGCAGTACTTC.

This sequence joins TRBV30 and TRBJ2-7, with 8 positions matching TRBD1. In germline, CDR1 is GTSNPN, CDR2 SVGIG (reference sequence). The CDR3 is 13 residues long. V gave up 5 bases and J gave up 3 bases; unmatched junction bases: 6. Here the CDR3 reads CAWHDRGHYEQYF. The CDR3 nucleotides read TGTGCCTGGCATGACAGGGGCCACTACGAGCAGTACTTC. The full variable domain, its missing parts supplied by reference TRBV30 and TRBJ2-7, is SQTIHQWPATLVQPVGSPLSLECTVEGTSNPNLYWYRQAAGRGLQLLFYSVGIGQISSEVPQNLSASRPQDRQFILSSKKLLLSDSGFYLCAWHDRGHYEQYFGPGTRLTVT.

The gene calls are TRBV6-5 and TRBJ2-3; 7 bases are a match to TRBD1. Germline V gene data show CDR1 as MNHEY and CDR2 as SVGAGI. The CDR3 spans 14 residues. V was clipped by 5 bases and J by 4 bases; unmatched bases: 6. CDR3: CASSPRTGADTQYF. Written as DNA, the CDR3 is TGTGCCAGCAGTCCACGGACAGGAGCAGATACGCAGTATTTT.

With respect to this clone: The junction shows a germline mismatch at one end, possibly a read error. This sequence joins TRBV15 and TRBJ2-4; the D gene is possibly TRBD2 (5 bases). The germline V gene has CDR1 LNHNV and CDR2 YYDKDF (reference sequence). The CDR3 consists of 15 residues. The chain's CDR3 is CATSMLALAKNSQYF. The CDR3 region has the DNA TGTGCCACCAGCATGCTAGCCCTAGCCAAAAACAGTCAGTACTTC.

V is TRBV6-5 and J is TRBJ2-1; 7 bases are a match to TRBD1. Per the germline V gene, CDR1 is MNHEY and CDR2 is SVGAGI. The CDR3 totals 16 residues. V dropped 3 bases and J dropped 1; count of bases not matched to a gene: 6. Written as DNA, the CDR3 is TGTGCCAGCAGTTATCAGGGGGATTGGTCCTACAATGAGCAGTTCTTC. As protein: CASSYQGDWSYNEQFF.

The chain carries TRBV2 and TRBJ2-7; 14 bases align to TRBD2. This CDR3 contains 14 residues. The J segment lost 6 bases and the V segment lost 3 bases, leaving 1 base of the junction unmatched. CDR1 and CDR2 from the germline V gene are SNHLY and FYNNEI. The CDR3 DNA sequence: TGTGCCAGCAGTGAGACTAGCGGGAGGGGCGAGCAGTACTTC. This translates into CASSETSGRGEQYF.

The V call is TRBV30, the J call TRBJ1-6, with D perhaps matching TRBD1 (5 bases). Per the germline V gene, CDR1 is GTSNPN and CDR2 is SVGIG (reference sequence). The CDR3 is 12 residues long. V was cut by 8 bases and J by 9 bases, with 14 bases left in between. The CDR3 sequence is CAGAVHGSPLHF. Here the CDR3 DNA reads TGTGCCGGGGCAGTTCATGGTTCACCCCTCCACTTT. The full variable domain, rest sourced from reference TRBV30 and TRBJ1-6, is SQTIHQWPATLVQPVGSPLSLECTVEGTSNPNLYWYRQAAGRGLQLLFYSVGIGQISSEVPQNLSASRPQDRQFILSSKKLLLSDSGFYLCAGAVHGSPLHFGNGTRLTVT.

The chain has TRBV18 and TRBJ2-5; no definite D call. Looked up from germline, CDR1 is KGHSH and CDR2 is LQKENI. The CDR3 runs to 13 residues. Between the trimmed V and J ends, which lost 2 bases and 5 bases, there was a span of 9 bases. CDR3 DNA sequence: TGTGCCAGCTCACCATTTGGAGCGGAGACCCAGTACTTC. Its protein product is CASSPFGAETQYF.

The gene calls are TRBV6-5 and TRBJ2-7, with unresolved D. Germline V gene sequence: CDR1 MNHEY, CDR2 SVGAGI. The V and J ends lost 0 bases and 6 bases respectively, with 9 bases between them. This CDR3 has 13 residues. The CDR3 loop is CASSYSSSREQYF. For the CDR3, the DNA is TGTGCCAGCAGTTACTCGAGCTCACGCGAGCAGTACTTC.

The gene calls are TRBV19 and TRBJ1-4, with a weak D call TRBD1 (6 bases). Germline CDR1 reads LNHDA; CDR2 reads SQIVND (reference sequence). V lost 5 bases and J 4 bases, leaving 14 bases between the germline ends. CDR3 length: 15 amino acids. CDR3 nucleotides: TGTGCCAGTAGTCTACCGGACAGCAGTAATGAAAAACTGTTTTTT. Its translation: CASSLPDSSNEKLFF.

The chain combines TRBV7-8 with TRBJ2-3; the D gene is possibly TRBD2 (5 bases). V lost 0 bases, J lost 4 bases, and 17 bases lay in between. The germline V gene has CDR1 SGHVS and CDR2 FQNEAQ. The CDR3 contains 17 residues. The CDR3 protein is CASSLAHTAGLPDTQYF. The CDR3 nucleotides are TGTGCCAGCAGCTTAGCGCATACCGCGGGCCTCCCAGATACGCAGTATTTT.

This clone was seen only a few times. V usage is TRBV10-3 and J usage is TRBJ2-5, with D possibly TRBD2 on 6 matching bases. Trimming left V 0 bases short and J 4 bases short, with 15 bases between. The germline V gene encodes CDR1 ENHRY and CDR2 SYGVKD. This CDR3 contains 16 residues. CDR3 sequence (DNA): TGTGCCATCAGTGAGTCCGGGGGAGCGGGCGGAGAGACCCAGTACTTC. Translated, it gives CAISESGGAGGETQYF.

The rearrangement joins TRBV5-8 to TRBJ2-1, with TRBD2 matching over 10 bases. V was clipped by 1 base and J by 15 bases; unmatched bases: 13. Germline V lookup: CDR1 SGHTS, CDR2 YDEGEE. This CDR3 is built from 15 residues. Written as DNA, the CDR3 is TGTGCCAGCAGCTTGTATGGAGCGGGAGGGCCCTCGCCGTTCTTC. Protein product: CASSLYGAGGPSPFF.

V and J are TRBV30 and TRBJ1-6, with D uncertain. CDR3 length: 12 amino acids. V was clipped by 4 bases and J by 3 bases, with 4 bases between them. The germline V gene has CDR1 GTSNPN and CDR2 SVGIG (reference sequence). The DNA of the CDR3 is TGTGCCTGGACAGACTATAATTCACCCCTCCACTTT. As protein: CAWTDYNSPLHF.

The V gene is TRBV18, the J gene TRBJ1-6, with D perhaps matching TRBD1 (6 bases). The germline V and J ends were trimmed by 6 bases and 4 bases, with 10 bases remaining between them. Germline V lookup: CDR1 KGHSH, CDR2 LQKENI. There are 14 residues in the CDR3. CDR3 DNA: TGTGCCAGCTCCCTACAGGGTTATAATTCACCCCTCCACTTT. It is translated as CASSLQGYNSPLHF.

Of note for this clone: The junction departs from germline at one end; a sequencing error may be responsible. The chain couples TRBV7-9 to TRBJ2-7; 7 bases map to TRBD2. CDR3 length: 16 residues. CDR1 SEHNR and CDR2 FQNEAQ come from the germline V gene (reference sequence). The CDR3 protein is CSSSMGVGAGVSEQYF. The CDR3 DNA is TGTTCCAGCAGTATGGGGGTGGGTGCGGGGGTTTCCGAGCAGTACTTC.

This chain joins TRBV13 and TRBJ1-2, with TRBD1 as a possible D gene (5 bases). The germline V gene encodes CDR1 PRHDT and CDR2 FYEKMQ (reference sequence). V shed 2 bases and J shed 8 bases, with 9 bases lying between them. This CDR3 has 12 amino acids. CDR3 in amino acids: CASSLQGQGYTF. CDR3 sequence (DNA): TGTGCCAGCAGCTTACAGGGTCAGGGCTACACCTTC.

In regard to this clone: The sample contains more than one DNA sequence encoding this CDR3. The chain employs TRBV6-5 and TRBJ1-4, with D perhaps TRBD1 (6 bases). Trimming cost V 8 bases and J 5 bases, with 15 bases left between them. The CDR3 runs to 14 residues. The V gene's germline CDR1 is MNHEY and CDR2 SVGAGI. The CDR3 sequence: CASRRGGANEKLFF. The CDR3 DNA reads as TGTGCCAGCCGCCGGGGGGGCGCCAATGAAAAACTGTTTTTT.

V is TRBV6-5 and J is TRBJ2-2; TRBD2 matches at 12 bases. The CDR3 covers 16 residues. In germline, CDR1 is MNHEY, CDR2 SVGAGI. J was trimmed by 6 bases and V by 4 bases; bases with no gene match: 6. CDR3 in amino acids: CASSFTSGGYAGELFF. The CDR3 bases are TGTGCCAGCAGTTTTACTAGCGGGGGGTATGCCGGGGAGCTGTTTTTT.

The chain links TRBV19 to TRBJ1-2; tentative D call: TRBD1 (6 bases). Germline CDR1 LNHDA, CDR2 SQIVND (reference sequence). Trimming stripped 6 bases from V and 4 bases from J, with 15 bases between. This CDR3 spans 14 amino acids. This CDR3 reads CASSPGLGGYGYTF. CDR3 DNA sequence: TGTGCCAGTAGCCCCGGGCTAGGGGGCTATGGCTACACCTTC.

The CDR3 DNA reads as TGTGCCAGCAGTTCTACGGGGGGCCTGTCCTACAATGAGCAGTTCTTC. Protein sequence: CASSSTGGLSYNEQFF. The chain employs TRBV6-4 and TRBJ2-1; D perhaps matches TRBD2 (7 bases). In germline, CDR1 is MRHNA, CDR2 SNTAGT. V lost 5 bases, J lost 1 base, and 15 bases lay in between. The CDR3 consists of 16 residues.

The chain uses TRBV4-2 and TRBJ2-1; 14 bases are shared with TRBD2. CDR3 length: 17 amino acids. J gave up 7 bases and V 4 bases, and 9 bases lay outside the gene matches. CDR1 is LGHNA, CDR2 YNFKEQ, per germline. CDR3 residues: CASSLRLAGGPGNEQFF. The CDR3 region has the DNA TGTGCCAGCAGCCTACGACTAGCGGGGGGGCCCGGTAATGAGCAGTTCTTC.

The chain recombines TRBV9 with TRBJ2-1, with D perhaps TRBD1 (7 bases). The V gene's germline CDR1 is SGDLS and CDR2 YYNGEE. This CDR3 has 15 amino acids. Trimming removed 3 bases at V and 8 bases at J, with 18 bases between. The CDR3 reads CASSAPGQRGDEQFF. CDR3 coding DNA: TGTGCCAGCAGCGCACCGGGACAGAGGGGGGATGAGCAGTTCTTC.